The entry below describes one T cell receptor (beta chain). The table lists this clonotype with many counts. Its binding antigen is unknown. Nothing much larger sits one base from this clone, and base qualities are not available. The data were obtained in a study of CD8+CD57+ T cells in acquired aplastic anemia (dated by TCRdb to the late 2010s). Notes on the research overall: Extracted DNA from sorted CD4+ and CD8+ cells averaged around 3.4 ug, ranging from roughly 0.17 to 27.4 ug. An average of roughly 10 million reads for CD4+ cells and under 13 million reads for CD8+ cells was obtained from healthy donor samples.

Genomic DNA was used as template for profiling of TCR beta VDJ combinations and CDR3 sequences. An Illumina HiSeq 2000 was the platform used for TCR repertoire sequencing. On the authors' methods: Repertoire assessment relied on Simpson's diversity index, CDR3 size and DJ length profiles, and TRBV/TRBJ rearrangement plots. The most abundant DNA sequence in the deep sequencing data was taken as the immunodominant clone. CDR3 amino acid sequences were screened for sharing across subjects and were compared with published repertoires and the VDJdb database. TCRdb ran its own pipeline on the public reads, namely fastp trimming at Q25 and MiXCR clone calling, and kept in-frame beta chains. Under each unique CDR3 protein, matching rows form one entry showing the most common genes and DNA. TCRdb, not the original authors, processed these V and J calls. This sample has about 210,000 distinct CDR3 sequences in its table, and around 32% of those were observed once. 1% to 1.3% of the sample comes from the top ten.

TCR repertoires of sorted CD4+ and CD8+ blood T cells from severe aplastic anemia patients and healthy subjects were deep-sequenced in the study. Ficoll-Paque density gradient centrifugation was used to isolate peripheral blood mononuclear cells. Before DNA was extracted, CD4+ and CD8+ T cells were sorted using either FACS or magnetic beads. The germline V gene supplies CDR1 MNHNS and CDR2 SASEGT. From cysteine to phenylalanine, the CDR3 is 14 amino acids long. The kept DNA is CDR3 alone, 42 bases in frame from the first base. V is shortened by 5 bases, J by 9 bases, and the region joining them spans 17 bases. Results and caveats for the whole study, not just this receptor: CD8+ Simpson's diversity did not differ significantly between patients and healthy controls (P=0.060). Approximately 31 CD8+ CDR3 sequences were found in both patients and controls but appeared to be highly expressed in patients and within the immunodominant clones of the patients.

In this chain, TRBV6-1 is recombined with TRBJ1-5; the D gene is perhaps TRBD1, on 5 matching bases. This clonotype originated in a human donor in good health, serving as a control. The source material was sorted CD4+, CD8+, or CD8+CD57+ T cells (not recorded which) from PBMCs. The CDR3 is CASSQKEGMLPQHF. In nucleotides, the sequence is TGTGCCAGCAGTCAAAAAGAGGGGATGTTGCCCCAGCATTTT.